This is a list of T cell receptor beta chains from one sample in a study of T cells in Graves' hyperthyroidism and ophthalmopathy. Using its own MiXCR run on the multiplex PCR reads, TCRdb lists one record per CDR3 protein. The profile covers a few hundred thousand distinct CDR3 sequences, with 13% to 15% appearing a single time and roughly 13% taken by the ten largest. Sequencing was carried out using blood. The source of these receptors is a woman aged 40 to 50 with Graves' hyperthyroidism that later progressed to Graves' ophthalmopathy. Both conserved end residues are part of each CDR3. D genes are given only for firm matches. Expanded clones are given a class, and other clones once, few, many or no size at all.

few | TRBJ2-1 | TRBV20-1 | . | TGCAGTGCTAGAGAGGGCCTCCGCTCCTACAATGAGCAGTTCTTC | CSAREGLRSYNEQFF
many | TRBJ1-1 | TRBV2 | TRBD1 | TGTGCCAGCAGGTTTCGGACAGGGAGAAGGAACACTGAAGCTTTCTTT | CASRFRTGRRNTEAFF
many | TRBJ2-3 | TRBV14 | TRBD2 | TGTGCCAGCAGCGAAGGAACTAGCGTTTTCTTTGATTCCACAGATACGCAGTATTTT | CASSEGTSVFFDSTDTQYF
many | TRBJ2-1 | TRBV2 | TRBD2 | TGTGCCAGCAGTGGCGTAGTAGCGGGAGAACGTGAGCAGTTCTTC | CASSGVVAGEREQFF
many | TRBJ1-6 | TRBV5-1 | . | TGCGCCAGCAGCTTGGATGCGGGGACTTTCTCACCCCTCCACTTT | CASSLDAGTFSPLHF
. | TRBJ2-7 | TRBV5-1 | . | TGCGCCAGCAATTCCCCCGACGAGCCCTACGAGCAGTACTTC | CASNSPDEPYEQYF
few | TRBJ1-5 | TRBV20-1 | . | TGCGGTGCTGAAGCCCTCCAGGGAGGGGGCAATCAGCCCCAGCATTTT | CGAEALQGGGNQPQHF
many | TRBJ1-1 | TRBV12-3/TRBV12-4 | . | TGTGCCAGCAGCAAGGCAGGGGTGAACACTGAAGCTTTCTTT | CASSKAGVNTEAFF
once | TRBJ2-5 | TRBV14 | . | TGTGCCAGCAGCCAAGGATTGGGGAGAACCCAGTACTTC | CASSQGLGRTQYF
many | TRBJ2-2 | TRBV24-1 | TRBD2 | TGTGCCACCAGTGCTCGGGGACTAGCGGGAGGGCCGGCCGGGGAGCTGTTTTTT | CATSARGLAGGPAGELFF
many | TRBJ2-1 | TRBV5-1 | . | TGCGCCAGCAGCTTGGTTGCAGGTACGGTAGGTGAGCAGTTCTTC | CASSLVAGTVGEQFF
. | TRBJ2-2 | TRBV28 | TRBD2 | TGTGCCAGCAGTCCCACGGGGGGACTAGCGGGGGGGCCGGACAAGGCCGGGGAGCTGTTTTTT | CASSPTGGLAGGPDKAGELFF
few | TRBJ2-1 | TRBV5-6 | . | TGTGCCAGCAGCTTTAACCTGGTAAGGATCAATGAGCAGTTCTTC | CASSFNLVRINEQFF
many | TRBJ2-5 | TRBV3-1 | . | TGTGCCAGCAGCCAACTAGCGCCAAAGTACTTC | CASSQLAPKYF
once | TRBJ2-3 | TRBV11-3 | TRBD2 | TGTGCCAGCAGCTTACCGGGACTAGACCCAGATACGCAGTATTTT | CASSLPGLDPDTQYF
many | TRBJ1-2 | TRBV18 | . | TGTGCCAGCTCACCAGGGGGGGCCCGACTCTATGGCTACACCTTC | CASSPGGARLYGYTF
many | TRBJ1-3 | TRBV20-1 | . | TGCAGTGCCCATAGTGCTGGAAACACCATATATTTT | CSAHSAGNTIYF
many | TRBJ2-5 | TRBV28 | . | TGTGCCACCCACTCAGGGGAATGGGATGGAGAGACCCAGTACTTC | CATHSGEWDGETQYF
. | TRBJ2-3 | TRBV4-1 | TRBD2 | TGCGCCAGCAGCCAAGACGGCTGGCTAGCGGGAGTTCTGGGCACAGATACGCAGTATTTT | CASSQDGWLAGVLGTDTQYF
many | TRBJ2-1 | TRBV19 | TRBD2 | TGTGCCAGTAGTCCCCAGACTAGCGGGTTGGGCCGGGAGCAGTTCTTC | CASSPQTSGLGREQFF
. | TRBJ2-7 | TRBV6-1 | TRBD2 | TGTGCCAGCAGGGTACTAGCGGGAGCCTACGAGCAGTACTTC | CASRVLAGAYEQYF
many | TRBJ2-1 | TRBV27 | TRBD2 | TGTGCCAGCAGTACTTGGCGGGAGGGCCCATACAATGAGCAGTTCTTC | CASSTWREGPYNEQFF
many | TRBJ2-1 | TRBV28 | TRBD1 | TGTGCCAGCAACCACGGGACAGTATACAATGAGCAGTTCTTC | CASNHGTVYNEQFF
many | TRBJ2-3 | TRBV7-3 | . | TGTGCCAGCAGCTTAACTGGTTTCGGGACTAGCACAGATACGCAGTATTTT | CASSLTGFGTSTDTQYF
. | TRBJ1-2 | TRBV28 | TRBD1 | TGTGCCAGCAGTTTACCACATAGGGGGCCCTATGGCTACACCTTC | CASSLPHRGPYGYTF
many | TRBJ2-1 | TRBV11-1 | TRBD1 | TGTGCCAGCAGCTTAGCGCGACAGGGTACTGGGAGTGAGCAGTTCTTC | CASSLARQGTGSEQFF
many | TRBJ1-5 | TRBV19 | . | TGTGCCAGTAGTCTATCCGGAAGGACGGGATCCAATCAGCCCCAGCATTTT | CASSLSGRTGSNQPQHF
many | TRBJ2-2 | TRBV6-2/TRBV6-3 | TRBD1 | TGTGCCAGCAGTCGAACAGGGGGTGACACCGGGGAGCTGTTTTTT | CASSRTGGDTGELFF
. | TRBJ1-4 | TRBV27 | TRBD1 | TGTGCCAGCGGAACCGGGACAGGACTTAATGAAAAACTGTTTTTT | CASGTGTGLNEKLFF
many | TRBJ1-1 | TRBV5-1 | . | TGCGCCAGCAGCTTGGCACAGACTGTGAACACTGAAGCTTTCTTT | CASSLAQTVNTEAFF
many | TRBJ2-7 | TRBV2 | . | TGTGCCAGCAGTGATATTTTTTCGGGGCGCGAGCAGTACTTC | CASSDIFSGREQYF
many | TRBJ2-2 | TRBV6-1 | TRBD1 | TGTGCCAGCGGAAGACAGGGGAACACCGGGGAGCTGTTTTTT | CASGRQGNTGELFF
many | TRBJ2-7 | TRBV7-9 | TRBD1 | TGTGCCAGCAGCCTAGAGGGGACAGGGAACGGCGAGCAGTACTTC | CASSLEGTGNGEQYF
once | TRBJ2-7 | TRBV5-1 | TRBD2 | TGCGCCAGCAGCTTGGGTAGCGGGGACGAGCAGTACTTC | CASSLGSGDEQYF
. | TRBJ2-5 | TRBV12-3/TRBV12-4 | . | TGTGCCAGCAGTCCCCCCTCCATGACACAAGAGACCCAGTACTTC | CASSPPSMTQETQYF
many | TRBJ2-1 | TRBV6-1 | . | TGTGCCAGCAGGAGGGTGGTAAGGACTGGGCTGTACAATGAGCAGTTCTTC | CASRRVVRTGLYNEQFF
many | TRBJ2-7 | TRBV5-5 | TRBD2 | TGTGCCAGCAGCTCAACTAGCGGCCTTATCTACGAGCAGTACTTC | CASSSTSGLIYEQYF
many | TRBJ2-1 | TRBV7-9 | . | TGTGCCAGCAGCTTAGCGCTCATTGGGGGCCCAATTAGCTCCTACAATGAGCAGTTCTTC | CASSLALIGGPISSYNEQFF
. | TRBJ2-5 | TRBV18 | . | TGTGCCAGCTCACCGTGGGACGGCTCGGGGGAGACCCAGTACTTC | CASSPWDGSGETQYF
medium-sized | TRBJ2-1 | TRBV29-1 | . | TGCAGCGTTGAAGGGGCCCCTTTAGATGGAATTTACAATGAGCAGTTCTTC | CSVEGAPLDGIYNEQFF
. | TRBJ2-1 | TRBV4-2 | . | TGTGCCAGCAGCCACCGCCGGGACTACAATGAGCAGTTCTTC | CASSHRRDYNEQFF
. | TRBJ2-5 | TRBV6-2/TRBV6-3 | TRBD2 | TGTGCCAGCAGTACAGGGACTAGGGAGTACTTC | CASSTGTREYF
many | TRBJ1-6 | TRBV6-1 | . | TGTGCCAGCAGGAATAATTCACCCCTCCACTTT | CASRNNSPLHF
many | TRBJ2-1 | TRBV7-2 | TRBD2 | TGTGCCAGCAGCTTAGAGCTTGCGGGAGGGCCCTCCGACAATGAGCAGTTCTTC | CASSLELAGGPSDNEQFF
. | TRBJ2-1 | TRBV7-9 | TRBD2 | TGTGCCAGCAGCTTTTTATTGTCTAGCGGGAGTTACAATGAGCAGTTCTTC | CASSFLLSSGSYNEQFF
. | TRBJ1-5 | TRBV3-1 | TRBD1 | TGTGCCAGCAGCCGTGCCGGGACAGGGTATCAGCCCCAGCATTTT | CASSRAGTGYQPQHF
. | TRBJ2-7 | TRBV7-9 | . | TGTGCCAGCAGCTACAGGGGCGGGAGGCAGCCCGAGCAGTACTTC | CASSYRGGRQPEQYF
many | TRBJ2-3 | TRBV7-9 | . | TGTGCCAGCAGCAAAACCTCCGCCGGTAGCACAGATACGCAGTATTTT | CASSKTSAGSTDTQYF
once | TRBJ2-6 | TRBV13 | . | TGTGCCAGCAGCTTACTCGGTACCCCTGGGGCCAACGTCCTGACTTTC | CASSLLGTPGANVLTF
. | TRBJ2-3 | TRBV6-2/TRBV6-3 | . | TGTGCCAGCAGCCGCAATTTTGTAGATACGCAGTATTTT | CASSRNFVDTQYF
many | TRBJ2-7 | TRBV6-1 | TRBD2 | TGTGCCAGCAGTGAAGCTGGGCTAGCGGGAGCCTACGAGCAGTACTTC | CASSEAGLAGAYEQYF
many | TRBJ2-3 | TRBV7-2 | TRBD2 | TGTGCCAGCAGCGGGAGGGGCGGGCGCACAGATACGCAGTATTTT | CASSGRGGRTDTQYF